This passage covers 6 T cell receptor beta chains from one sample sequenced in a study of CD8 T cells in cerebrospinal fluid in Alzheimer's disease. TCRdb re-called the 10x single-cell sequencing reads and shows each CDR3 protein once, DNA omitted. Its clone listing holds about 1,200 distinct CDR3 sequences. Sequenced material: cerebrospinal fluid. These receptors all come from a human donor with Alzheimer's disease.

This clonotype is classed as medium-sized by frequency. The chain carries TRBV20-1 and TRBJ2-2; no DNA is available, so the TRBD1 call from TCRdb remains unchecked. CDR1 and CDR2 from the germline V gene are DFQATT and SNEGSKA (reference sequence). The CDR3 extends over 15 amino acids. CDR3 sequence: CSANLDRRNTGELFF.

By frequency, this clonotype is medium-sized. The chain links TRBV15 to TRBJ2-2; there is no DNA to check the TCRdb D call of TRBD1. The CDR3 has 17 amino acids. Germline assignment: CDR1 LNHNV and CDR2 YYDKDF (reference sequence). The CDR3 region is CATSRSRTYKNTGELFF.

This clonotype ranks as medium-sized in terms of frequency. V usage is TRBV5-1 and J usage is TRBJ2-7. CDR1 is SGHRS and CDR2 is YFSETQ in the germline V gene. The CDR3 covers 14 residues. Here the CDR3 reads CASSLAQVGDEQYF.

Its frequency marks this clonotype as medium-sized. V usage is TRBV10-3 and J usage is TRBJ1-2. The CDR3 contains 16 residues. CDR1 and CDR2 (germline): ENHRY, SYGVKD. This CDR3 reads CAISDSSYVRGYGYTF.

The chain links TRBV19 to TRBJ2-5; there is no DNA to check the TCRdb D call of TRBD1. Germline V gene data show CDR1 as LNHDA and CDR2 as SQIVND (reference sequence). The CDR3 covers 15 residues. CDR3 region: CASRKQGQNQETQYF.

Judged by frequency, this clonotype is medium-sized. The J gene is TRBJ1-1, the V gene TRBV5-1. The germline V gene encodes CDR1 SGHRS and CDR2 YFSETQ. This CDR3 has 15 residues. CDR3 sequence: CASSSGETRRTEAFF.